This T cell receptor beta chain was sequenced for a study of T cell repertoires in cytomegalovirus infection. In the study overall: CMV infection and matching HLA type were both indicated by public TCR beta signatures. Notes on the study in general: Cumulative frequency (of public TCR beta family members) identified carriers of CMV plus the relevant HLA. Across the ex vivo response, the dominant clonotypes were HLA-C-restricted CMV-specific TCR beta clonotypes.

Regarding this clonotype: Its target is unknown.

TCRdb reanalysed the reads using MiXCR and keeps one entry per CDR3 protein. The sample includes over 300,000 distinct CDR3 sequences, roughly 16% of them seen just once. With 0 bases removed from V and 0 bases from J, the gap between germline ends came to 3 bases. In germline, CDR1 is MGHRA, CDR2 YSYEKL. This CDR3 spans 14 amino acids. Sequencing was performed on PBMCs. This chain joins TRBV4-1 and TRBJ1-5; D not resolved. The source of this sequence is a human donor in good health (CMV status not recorded). Some clones in this sample may be carry-over from other donors' samples. The CDR3 protein is CASSQEGSNQPQHF. The DNA for the CDR3 is TGCGCCAGCAGCCAAGAGGGTAGCAATCAGCCCCAGCATTTT.